Shown below are 12 T cell receptor beta chains from a single sample sequenced in a study of Ad26.COV2.S vaccination and SARS-CoV-2 variants. Treatment denoted: 15 to 20 received Ad26.COV2.S at low or high dose, single or two shots; five or six received placebo; per-sample allocation not given. The samples date from day 63 after the first vaccine or placebo injection. TCRdb's copy holds only in-frame clones and misses some; the assay was immunoSEQ multiplex PCR. Of about 400,000 clones listed, around nine tenths are singletons. Sequenced here: peripheral blood, sampled in a trial of Ad26.COV2.S vaccine versus placebo. These receptors all stem from a person aged 18-65 years who received the Ad26.COV2.S COVID-19 vaccine or a placebo.

This rearrangement joins TRBV29-1 to TRBJ2-5; TRBD2 matches 14 bases. The junction had 9 bases not matched to a gene; V was cut back by 5 bases and J by 1 base. Germline V gene sequence: CDR1 SQVTM, CDR2 ANQGSEA. The CDR3 loop spans 17 amino acids. This CDR3 is CSVPGTSGSFLQETQYF. The CDR3, as DNA: TGCAGCGTTCCCGGGACTAGCGGGAGCTTCCTCCAAGAGACCCAGTACTTC.

This clone was observed once. This chain connects TRBV30 to TRBJ1-2; TRBD1 matches at 7 bases. V dropped 0 bases and J dropped 7; count of bases not matched to a gene: 5. Germline CDR1 and CDR2: GTSNPN and SVGIG (reference sequence). The CDR3 is made up of 13 amino acids. The CDR3, as DNA: TGTGCCTGGAGTGTTGGAGGGGGCAGTGGCTACACCTTC. Translating it yields CAWSVGGGSGYTF.

This CDR3 is CASSFPGIDYEQYF. The CDR3 nucleotides are TGTGCCAGCAGTTTTCCAGGTATAGACTACGAGCAGTACTTC. The chain joins TRBV28 to TRBJ2-7; D is uncertain. CDR3 length: 14 residues. Between the trimmed V and J ends, which lost 3 bases and 3 bases, there was a span of 12 bases. Looked up from germline, CDR1 is MDHEN and CDR2 is SYDVKM.

V gene TRBV7-9 combines with J gene TRBJ1-4, with TRBD1 matching over 9 bases. The CDR3 spans 19 residues. Per the germline V gene, CDR1 is SEHNR and CDR2 is FQNEAQ (reference sequence). V was clipped by 5 bases and J by 2 bases; unmatched bases: 15. The chain's CDR3 is CASSPQGARGFGTNEKLFF. The DNA for the CDR3 is TGTGCCAGCAGCCCACAGGGGGCCAGGGGCTTCGGGACTAATGAAAAACTGTTTTTT.

This sequence joins TRBV15 and TRBJ2-5, with 11 bases fitting TRBD2. In germline, CDR1 is LNHNV, CDR2 YYDKDF (reference sequence). The V segment lost 3 bases and the J segment 6 bases; nucleotides outside the gene matches: 6. The CDR3 totals 15 residues. The CDR3 DNA reads as TGTGCCACCAGCAGTCGAACTAGCGGGAGAAAGACCCAGTACTTC. This codes for CATSSRTSGRKTQYF.

The chain employs TRBV15 and TRBJ2-4, with D perhaps TRBD1 (6 bases). The germline V gene encodes CDR1 LNHNV and CDR2 YYDKDF (reference sequence). Trimming took 5 bases from V and 0 from J, leaving 17 bases between them. The CDR3 contains 17 residues. Here the CDR3 reads CATSLHREILAKNIQYF. In DNA form, the CDR3 reads TGTGCCACCAGCCTCCACAGGGAAATTTTAGCCAAAAACATTCAGTACTTC.

The rearrangement joins TRBV5-6 to TRBJ1-5; D is undetermined. The CDR3 is 16 amino acids. CDR1 SGHDT and CDR2 YYEEEE come from the germline V gene. V dropped 0 bases and J dropped 0 bases, with 10 bases sitting between them. CDR3 amino acids: CASSLGGLNSNQPQHF. In DNA, the CDR3 is TGTGCCAGCAGCTTGGGGGGTCTGAATAGCAATCAGCCCCAGCATTTT.

This chain uses TRBV2 with TRBJ1-5; the D is unclear. Germline values: CDR1 SNHLY, CDR2 FYNNEI. The CDR3 covers 12 residues. V was shortened by 7 bases and J by 0 bases, with 4 bases between the two germline ends. The CDR3 loop is CASNNSNQPQHF. Here the CDR3 DNA reads TGTGCCAGCAACAATAGCAATCAGCCCCAGCATTTT.

This clone was detected a few times. This chain joins TRBV30 and TRBJ1-6; TRBD1 aligns across 10 bases. V lost 7 bases and J lost 9; bases outside the gene matches: 12. Germline CDR1 and CDR2: GTSNPN and SVGIG (reference sequence). The CDR3 has 15 residues. The CDR3 DNA reads TGTGCCTTCTACTCGAGGACAGGGGGTACTTCACCCCTCCACTTT. Protein product: CAFYSRTGGTSPLHF.

The J gene is TRBJ2-7, the V gene TRBV11-1, with 8 bases lining up with TRBD1. There are 13 residues in the CDR3. CDR1 and CDR2 from the germline V gene are SGHAT and FQDESV (reference sequence). Trimming removed 4 bases from V and 11 bases from J; junction bases left unmatched: 10. CDR3 DNA: TGTGCCAGCAGCTCGGACAGGGCAACGGGAAAGTACTTC. Amino acids: CASSSDRATGKYF.

The chain couples TRBV7-3 to TRBJ2-3, with 8 nucleotides matching TRBD2. V was clipped by 6 bases and J by 5 bases; unmatched bases: 10. The CDR3 length is 15 residues. Per germline, CDR1 SGHTA and CDR2 FQGTGA. Written as DNA, the CDR3 is TGTGCCAGCAGTAGGGCCGGGACTAGACAAGATACGCAGTATTTT. Residues: CASSRAGTRQDTQYF.

This chain connects TRBV19 to TRBJ1-4; D might be TRBD1 (5 bases). V lost 8 bases and J lost 0, with 7 bases in between. CDR1 and CDR2 from the germline V gene are LNHDA and SQIVND (reference sequence). The CDR3 runs 13 residues. The CDR3, as DNA: TGTGCCAGTCAGGGCCCAACTAATGAAAAACTGTTTTTT. Amino acids: CASQGPTNEKLFF.